The subject of this entry is one T cell receptor beta chain. The antigen is unknown. The data belong to a study of CD8+CD57+ T cells in acquired aplastic anemia. Study summary: Each DNA sample taken from sorted CD4+ and CD8+ cells came to about 3.2 ug on average.

TCR beta VDJ and CDR3 profiles were obtained from a genomic DNA template. TCRdb called the reads again in MiXCR, with one record for every CDR3 protein. This sample has 400,000 to 450,000 distinct CDR3 sequences, with 55% to 75% found just once. Study-wide findings and caveats: Researchers report that around 31 CD8+ CDR3 sequences appeared in both patients and controls.

CDR3 length equals 15 residues. V lost 3 bases and J 4 bases, leaving 14 bases between the germline ends. Germline CDR1 is SGDLS and CDR2 is YYNGEE. The source of this sequence is a human donor in good health, serving as a control. Sequencing used sorted CD4+, CD8+, or CD8+CD57+ T cells (not recorded which) from PBMCs. The rearrangement uses TRBV9 and TRBJ1-3, with a possible D match to TRBD1 (5 bases). CDR3 in DNA: TGTGCCAGCAGCGACGTCGGGGGGTTAGGAAACACCATATATTTT. Protein product: CASSDVGGLGNTIYF.